One and the same sample provided the 25 T cell receptor beta chains below, sequenced in a study of T-cell reconstitution after alpha-beta-depleted transplantation in children. Unique molecular identifiers tagged the TCRbeta library. TCRdb independently ran MiXCR on the PCR reads; one entry per CDR3 protein. Altogether about 540,000 distinct CDR3 sequences are present, approximately 20% being singletons, with the ten largest covering about 3.1%. The source was PBMCs from the stem cell graft donor, collected from the stem cell graft. The receptors were sampled from a human donor who donated a stem cell graft to a child with acute lymphoblastic leukemia.

This clonotype was seen only a few times. J is TRBJ2-5 and V is TRBV3-1; D uncertain. The CDR3 sequence is 16 residues long. V was trimmed by 0 bases and J by 4 bases, leaving 15 bases between them. From germline, CDR1 is LGHDT and CDR2 YNNKEL (reference sequence). The CDR3 here is CASSQDPEFRTETQYF. In DNA, the CDR3 is TGTGCCAGCAGCCAAGATCCCGAGTTCAGGACAGAGACCCAGTACTTC.

This clonotype was seen more than once but under ten times. The chain has TRBV5-6 and TRBJ2-7; TRBD1 might be the D (6 bases). Per the germline V gene, CDR1 is SGHDT and CDR2 is YYEEEE. The CDR3 totals 15 residues. The V and J ends lost 0 bases and 6 bases respectively, with 16 bases between them. The CDR3 reads CASSLDQGLSLEQYF. Here the CDR3 DNA reads TGTGCCAGCAGCTTGGATCAGGGGCTCTCCCTCGAGCAGTACTTC.

The chain has TRBV2 and TRBJ2-7; 7 positions agree with TRBD2. The CDR3 consists of 16 residues. Losses at the gene ends were 2 bases for V and 3 bases for J; bases not matched to a gene: 10. The germline V gene encodes CDR1 SNHLY and CDR2 FYNNEI. CDR3 region: CASSERRSSGLYEQYF. For the CDR3, the DNA is TGTGCCAGCAGTGAAAGGAGGTCTAGCGGTCTCTACGAGCAGTACTTC. Full variable domain (remainder filled in from reference TRBV2 and TRBJ2-7): EPEVTQTPSHQVTQMGQEVILRCVPISNHLYFYWYRQILGQKVEFLVSFYNNEISEKSEIFDDQFSVERPDGSNFTLKIRSTKLEDSAMYFCASSERRSSGLYEQYFGPGTRLTVT.

The rearrangement joins TRBV3-1 to TRBJ1-4, with 7 bases identical to TRBD1. V was pared by 1 base and J by 5 bases, with 10 bases of the junction left unmatched. This CDR3 is built from 17 residues. The germline V gene has CDR1 LGHDT and CDR2 YNNKEL (reference sequence). The DNA for the CDR3 is TGTGCCAGCAGCCAAGCAGGGGGAAACGGGGGCAATGAAAAACTGTTTTTT. It specifies CASSQAGGNGGNEKLFF.

This clonotype occurred a few times. In nucleotides, the CDR3 is TGCGCCAGCAGCTCGACAGGGCTCAGGGAGAACACTGAAGCTTTCTTT. This encodes CASSSTGLRENTEAFF. The gene calls are TRBV5-1 and TRBJ1-1, with TRBD1 identical over 7 bases. There are 16 residues in the CDR3. Germline trimming cut 3 bases from V and 1 base from J; bases unmatched to any gene: 9. CDR1 is SGHRS, CDR2 YFSETQ, per germline.

This clonotype has a handful of counts. This sequence joins TRBV20-1 and TRBJ2-2; 7 nucleotides align to TRBD2. V lost 0 bases, J lost 6 bases, and 1 base stayed unmatched. CDR1 DFQATT and CDR2 SNEGSKA come from the germline V gene (reference sequence). This CDR3 comprises 13 residues. This chain's CDR3 is CSARDGGAGELFF. CDR3 bases: TGCAGTGCTAGAGATGGGGGGGCCGGGGAGCTGTTTTTT.

This chain joins TRBV14 and TRBJ2-7; 7 bases map to TRBD1. Germline V gene sequence: CDR1 SGHDN, CDR2 FVKESK. The CDR3 sequence is 15 residues long. Trimming at V came to 1 base and at J to 2 bases, leaving 5 bases not matched to a gene. DNA of the CDR3: TGTGCCAGCAGCCAAGTTGGGACAGAAACCTACGAGCAGTACTTC. Protein sequence: CASSQVGTETYEQYF.

This clonotype has a handful of counts. V gene TRBV5-1 combines with J gene TRBJ2-5; 9 nucleotides align to TRBD1. The CDR3 length is 19 residues. Germline trimming cut 1 base from V and 2 bases from J; bases unmatched to any gene: 15. From germline, CDR1 is SGHRS and CDR2 YFSETQ. CDR3 DNA: TGCGCCAGCAGCTTGTGGGCGCCCGGGACAGGGAAATTACAAGAGACCCAGTACTTC. As protein: CASSLWAPGTGKLQETQYF.

The chain is built from TRBV5-1 and TRBJ2-1; 7 positions agree with TRBD2. The CDR3 consists of 14 residues. Trimming removed 1 base from V and 13 bases from J; junction bases left unmatched: 11. The V gene's germline CDR1 is SGHRS and CDR2 YFSETQ. CDR3 DNA: TGCGCCAGCAGCTTGAATATAGCCGCGGGAGCTCAGTTCTTC. Protein product: CASSLNIAAGAQFF.

V is TRBV20-1 and J is TRBJ2-2; possible D gene TRBD2, 7 bases. The CDR3 is 14 amino acids. The ends were cut back, 5 bases at V and 7 bases at J, with 17 bases in the middle. The germline V gene has CDR1 DFQATT and CDR2 SNEGSKA (reference sequence). In nucleotides, the CDR3 is TGCAGTGCTCAATGGGGGGGGGGCCACGGGGAGCTGTTTTTT. It is translated as CSAQWGGGHGELFF.

This clonotype was counted only a few times. The chain uses TRBV20-1 and TRBJ2-7, with D hard to call. Trimming cost V 4 bases and J 2 bases, with 12 bases left between them. This CDR3 is built from 13 residues. CDR1 is DFQATT and CDR2 is SNEGSKA in the germline V gene (reference sequence). CDR3 DNA: TGCAGTGCTAAGCCAAGCATACCCTACGAGCAGTACTTC. It specifies CSAKPSIPYEQYF.

The rearrangement joins TRBV27 to TRBJ2-3; D is unclear. Germline CDR1 reads MNHEY; CDR2 reads SMNVEV (reference sequence). The length of the CDR3 is 14 residues. The V end lost 0 bases, the J end lost 1 base, and 5 bases lay between the germline ends. CDR3 nucleotides: TGTGCCAGCAGTTTATCACCCCGCACAGATACGCAGTATTTT. Its translation: CASSLSPRTDTQYF.

Only a few counts were recorded for this clonotype. CDR3 amino acids: CASSLMMGAEQYF. The DNA for the CDR3 is TGTGCCAGCAGTTTAATGATGGGAGCCGAGCAGTACTTC. V is TRBV12-3 or TRBV12-4 and J is TRBJ2-7; weak D call: TRBD2 (5 bases). V lost 2 bases, J lost 6 bases, and 11 bases lay in between. The length of the CDR3 is 13 residues.

This clonotype was seen only a few times. The V gene is TRBV3-1, the J gene TRBJ2-5; 9 bases fit TRBD2. V shed 5 bases and J 5 bases; nucleotides not matched to a gene: 9. The CDR3 is 15 amino acids. Germline CDR1 is LGHDT and CDR2 is YNNKEL (reference sequence). The CDR3 here is CASSSSRLAVETQYF. In DNA, the CDR3 is TGTGCCAGCAGCTCAAGCCGACTAGCGGTGGAGACCCAGTACTTC.

CDR3 nucleotides: TGTGCCAGCAGTTTCTACAGGGAGGACCAGCCCCAGCATTTT. It codes for CASSFYREDQPQHF. This chain links TRBV27 with TRBJ1-5; possibly TRBD1 for D (6 bases). This CDR3 region has 14 residues. The germline V gene encodes CDR1 MNHEY and CDR2 SMNVEV (reference sequence). Trimming pared 3 bases from V and 7 bases from J, leaving 13 bases between.

The rearrangement uses TRBV29-1 and TRBJ1-5, with D tentatively TRBD1 (5 bases). Germline CDR1 reads SQVTM; CDR2 reads ANQGSEA. V dropped 5 bases and J dropped 4 bases, with 12 bases sitting between them. This CDR3 is built from 13 residues. This CDR3 reads CSVLDRANQPQHF. CDR3 nucleotides: TGCAGCGTTTTAGACAGAGCTAATCAGCCCCAGCATTTT.

This clonotype was seen a few times. This rearrangement joins TRBV5-1 to TRBJ2-2; 10 bases are a match to TRBD2. CDR1 and CDR2 from the germline V gene are SGHRS and YFSETQ. CDR3 length: 16 residues. V trimming: 0 bases; J trimming: 7 bases; junction bases outside the gene matches: 6. CDR3 nucleotide sequence: TGCGCCAGCAGCTTGGCCCTAGCGGGAGATGTCGGGGAGCTGTTTTTT. Translating it yields CASSLALAGDVGELFF.

The CDR3 region has the DNA TGTGCCAGCAGCCAAGGGTCGGGACAATTCCAAGAGACCCAGTACTTC. This sequence encodes CASSQGSGQFQETQYF. V and J are TRBV4-2 and TRBJ2-5, with a possible D match to TRBD1 (6 bases). The CDR3 has 16 residues. Germline V gene lookup returns CDR1 LGHNA and CDR2 YNFKEQ. V lost 1 base and J lost 1, with 13 bases in between.

The chain carries TRBV25-1 and TRBJ2-3; TRBD2 aligns across 10 bases. Germline CDR1 reads MGHDK; CDR2 reads SYGVNS. This CDR3 is built from 17 residues. Trimming at V came to 8 bases and at J to 0 bases, leaving 11 bases not matched to a gene. The CDR3 DNA follows: TGTGCCAGCCCACCCCGGACTAGCGGAGAAAGCACAGATACGCAGTATTTT. This translates into CASPPRTSGESTDTQYF.

V and J are TRBV9 and TRBJ2-1; 7 bases are shared with TRBD1. This CDR3 contains 17 residues. Germline loops: CDR1 SGDLS, CDR2 YYNGEE. V dropped 1 base and J dropped 3; count of bases not matched to a gene: 10. The CDR3 is CASSVRGGRENYNEQFF. The CDR3 DNA sequence: TGTGCCAGCAGCGTACGAGGGGGCAGGGAGAACTACAATGAGCAGTTCTTC.

This clonotype was observed many times. The chain combines TRBV7-9 with TRBJ1-5; D is undetermined. V lost 5 bases, J lost 6 bases, and 8 bases lay in between. Germline CDR1 is SEHNR and CDR2 is FQNEAQ (reference sequence). The CDR3 is 12 residues long. The CDR3 is CASSRGSQPQHF. CDR3 bases: TGTGCCAGCAGCCGGGGAAGTCAGCCCCAGCATTTT.

The V and J genes are TRBV7-3 and TRBJ2-7; 11 bases match TRBD1. Unmatched junction bases numbered 4, after V lost 4 bases and J lost 2 bases. Germline values: CDR1 SGHTA, CDR2 FQGTGA. The CDR3 runs to 15 residues. The CDR3 sequence: CASSWTGGFAYEQYF. In DNA, the CDR3 is TGTGCCAGCAGCTGGACAGGGGGCTTCGCCTACGAGCAGTACTTC. Full variable domain (rest looked up from reference TRBV7-3 and TRBJ2-7): GAGVSQTPSNKVTEKGKYVELRCDPISGHTALYWYRQSLGQGPEFLIYFQGTGAADDSGLPNDRFFAVRPEGSVSTLKIQRTERGDSAVYLCASSWTGGFAYEQYFGPGTRLTVT.

This sequence joins TRBV20-1 and TRBJ2-1; possible D gene TRBD2, 6 bases. V was trimmed by 4 bases and J by 0 bases, leaving 13 bases between them. The CDR3 runs to 15 residues. CDR1 is DFQATT, CDR2 SNEGSKA, per germline (reference sequence). The chain's CDR3 is CSANGPGGSYNEQFF. Written as DNA, the CDR3 is TGCAGTGCTAATGGGCCCGGGGGCTCCTACAATGAGCAGTTCTTC.

This clonotype was seen ten or more times. V is TRBV5-1 and J is TRBJ2-7; D is possibly TRBD1 or TRBD2 (5 bases each). V lost 2 bases to trimming and J lost 5 bases, with 11 bases between them. CDR3 length: 13 residues. CDR1 is SGHRS and CDR2 is YFSETQ in the germline V gene. The CDR3 loop reads CASSFEGLDEQYF. CDR3 DNA sequence: TGCGCCAGCAGCTTTGAGGGGTTGGACGAGCAGTACTTC.

The V call is TRBV29-1, the J call TRBJ1-1; D is unresolved. CDR1 and CDR2 (germline): SQVTM, ANQGSEA. The CDR3 is made up of 13 amino acids. With 7 bases removed from V and 0 bases from J, the gap between germline ends came to 12 bases. In DNA form, the CDR3 reads TGCAGCGCCCCGAGGGCGATGAACACTGAAGCTTTCTTT. The encoded protein is CSAPRAMNTEAFF. The full variable domain, rest sourced from reference TRBV29-1 and TRBJ1-1, is SAVISQKPSRDICQRGTSLTIQCQVDSQVTMMFWYRQQPGQSLTLIATANQGSEATYESGFVIDKFPISRPNLTFSTLTVSNMSPEDSSIYLCSAPRAMNTEAFFGQGTRLTVV.